The next 2 T cell receptor beta chains were all read from a single sample in a study of T cell changes during pregnancy in multiple sclerosis. Profiling relied on immunoSEQ multiplex PCR, and the TCRdb table lists in-frame clones only, not all of them. The data show about 50,000 clones, 80% to 95% seen once. The sequencing here drew on CD4+ T cells from peripheral blood mononuclear cells, taken in the third trimester of pregnancy. Receptor source: a female donor with multiple sclerosis, enrolled in a pregnancy study.

The rearrangement uses TRBV7-8 and TRBJ2-7, with TRBD1 matching over 9 bases. CDR3 length: 13 residues. CDR1 and CDR2 (germline): SGHVS, FQNEAQ. CDR3 in DNA: TGTGCCAGCAGCTTAGCGAGCAGGACAGGGGCCGAGGTC. It encodes CASSLASRTGAEV.

The chain couples TRBV28 to TRBJ1-3; D not certain. V gave up 4 bases and J gave up 0 bases, with 7 bases separating them. CDR1 MDHEN and CDR2 SYDVKM come from the germline V gene. The CDR3 length is 14 residues. CDR3 sequence: CASSSDSSGNTIYF. The CDR3 nucleotides read TGTGCCAGCAGTTCCGATAGCTCTGGAAACACCATATATTTT.